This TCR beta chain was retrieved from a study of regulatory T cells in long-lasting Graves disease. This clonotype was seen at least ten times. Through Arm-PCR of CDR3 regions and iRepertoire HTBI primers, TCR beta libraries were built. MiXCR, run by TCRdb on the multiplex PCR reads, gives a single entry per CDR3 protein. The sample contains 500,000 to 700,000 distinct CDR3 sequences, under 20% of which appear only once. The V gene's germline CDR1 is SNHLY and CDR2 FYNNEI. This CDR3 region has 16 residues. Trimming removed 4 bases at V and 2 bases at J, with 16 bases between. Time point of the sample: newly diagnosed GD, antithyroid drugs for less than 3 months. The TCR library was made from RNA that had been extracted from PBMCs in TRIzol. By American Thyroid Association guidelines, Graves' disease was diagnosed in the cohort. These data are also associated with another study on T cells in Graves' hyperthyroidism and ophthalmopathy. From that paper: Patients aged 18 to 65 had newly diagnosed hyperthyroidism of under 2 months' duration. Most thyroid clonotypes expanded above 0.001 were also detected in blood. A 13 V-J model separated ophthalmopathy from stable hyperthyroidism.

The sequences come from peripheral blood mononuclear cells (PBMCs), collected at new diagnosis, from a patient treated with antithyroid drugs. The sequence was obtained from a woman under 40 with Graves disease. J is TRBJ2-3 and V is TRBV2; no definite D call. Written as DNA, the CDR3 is TGTGCCAGCAGTGCAGTTTATCAGGATTCCACAGATACGCAGTATTTT. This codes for CASSAVYQDSTDTQYF.